This record looks at one T cell receptor beta chain sequence and its context. Its antigen is unknown. This entry belongs to a study of cytomegalovirus exposure and HLA in healthy donors. Study observations and caveats: The authors considered a cluster of highly shared sequence variants likely to be a sequencing artifact. Highest at DRB1 and lowest at HLA-C, TCR association rates differed among HLA loci in a later analysis.

The V and J ends lost 1 base and 4 bases, in that order; junction bases with no gene match: 7. CDR3 length: 17 amino acids. Germline CDR1 reads SGHDN; CDR2 reads FVKESK. Healthy bone marrow donors supplied every sample. PCR was performed using 60 Vbeta and 13 Jbeta primers. Here immunoSEQ multiplex PCR was the method, and the copy in TCRdb shows in-frame clones only, minus some. Of roughly 92,000 clones in the sample, approximately 80% were seen once. The receptor's source is a woman aged 70-85 years in good health and CMV-seropositive. The sample was PBMCs. The chain uses TRBV14 and TRBJ2-5, with 12 bases lining up with TRBD2. The CDR3: CASSQVNPGLAGETQYF. Written as DNA, the CDR3 is TGTGCCAGCAGCCAAGTCAACCCGGGACTAGCGGGAGAGACCCAGTACTTC.